One T cell receptor (beta chain) is described in this entry. This clonotype was observed a few times. Its antigen is unknown. The sample holds no much larger clone one base away, and base qualities are not on file. TCRdb records Illumina NovaSeq 6000 as the sequencer. Using 5'RACE with constant-segment primers, TCRalpha and TCRbeta cDNA libraries were constructed, with sample barcodes and unique molecular identifiers added in the process. RNA was extracted from every sample with Trizol reagent. Library amplification was performed in two PCR steps, and a second sample barcode and Illumina TruSeq adapters were introduced in the second step. Sequencing of libraries was performed on an Illumina NovaSeq with 2 x 150 bp paired-end reads. The study's own analysis went as follows. With migec v1.2.7, reads were demultiplexed and then collapsed into UMI-guided consensus sequences. With mixcr v2.1.11, UMI consensuses were aligned to TRA and TRB V and J templates and assembled into clonotypes. A clonotype was counted as expanded or contracted only when both edgeR and NoisET called the clonotype significant, with the noise models trained on biological replicates. For edgeR calls, a false discovery rate-adjusted p below 0.01 and a log2 fold-change threshold of 1 were applied. As an exploratory analysis of dynamics, max-normalized trajectories of the 1000 most abundant clonotypes were examined with PCA combined with hierarchical clustering. The CD4 or CD8 phenotype of responding clones was assigned using the separately sequenced CD4+ and CD8+ repertoires. TCRdb trimmed public reads at Q25 via fastp, called clones via MiXCR and kept in-frame beta chains. When rows share a CDR3 protein, they turn into one entry using the most common DNA and genes. TCRdb's processing, not the authors', yielded these V and J calls. The sample table records some 340,000 distinct CDR3 sequences; roughly 13% of these occur just once. The ten biggest clones cover about a fifth of the sample.

This specimen comes from a study of T-cell memory formation after mild COVID-19 (dated by TCRdb to about 2021). Study-level background: TCR sequence clusters from the two donors were largely donor specific. T-cell clones expanding and contracting after mild COVID-19 in two donors were tracked by longitudinal TCRalpha and TCRbeta repertoire sequencing. The cohort was made up of two young adult volunteers, one female and one male, who were previously healthy.

Ficoll-Paque density gradient centrifugation was the method used to isolate PBMCs. The full study reports these points: Contracting CD4+ clones were located mainly in the CM and EM memory subsets, whereas CD8+ clones were found to be enriched in EMRA. Clones that contracted from day 15 to 85 showed balanced CD4/CD8 phenotypes, whereas a second wave of clones that expanded from day 15 to 37 leaned towards CD4+. Some responding clones were detected in pre-infection memory, suggesting pre-existing cross-reactive memory T cells joined the SARS-CoV-2 response. Only two mild cases were covered by the study, and larger cohorts that include severe cases with pre-infection samples were considered necessary. Whether the second-wave clones peaking on day 37 were SARS-CoV-2 specific was not confirmed.

Sequences MDHEN (CDR1) and SYDVKM (CDR2) are obtained from the germline V gene. V is pared back by 3 bases and J by 2 bases, with 8 bases lying between the germline termini. The CDR3 runs 13 amino acids, cysteine and valine included. Only the CDR3 DNA is retained, 39 bases long and in frame from the first base. Recombination connected TRBV28 to TRBJ2-7, with an unclear D gene assignment. The receptor's source is a man younger than 30 who had mild COVID-19 (a few samples of this study predate the infection). The sample titles of this study are shuffled in the database, so cell type and time point are left out; the donor was told from shared clones. The sequencing input was PBMCs or a T cell subset sorted from them (not recorded which). CDR3 loop: CASSFTGPYEQYV. The nucleotide sequence reads TGTGCCAGCAGTTTTACGGGTCCCTACGAGCAGTACGTC.